Listed below are T cell receptor beta chains from one sample, sequenced in a study of Ad26.COV2.S vaccination and SARS-CoV-2 variants. Data came from immunoSEQ multiplex PCR; TCRdb stores just in-frame clones and leaves some out. There are 350,000 to 450,000 clones in the sample; about four fifths occur only once, and around 7% lies in the top ten. Sequenced here: peripheral blood, sampled in a trial of Ad26.COV2.S vaccine versus placebo. Receptors originate from a person aged 18-60 years who received the Ad26.COV2.S COVID-19 vaccine or a placebo. Both conserved end residues are part of each CDR3. The D gene is left open where the match is weak.

D: -; V: TRBV7-3; CDR3: CASSFDRSSRAGTEAFF
D: -; V: TRBV4-3; CDR3: CASSQIGWGDTDTQYF
D: -; V: TRBV5-1; CDR3: CASSLVPQETQYF
D: -; V: TRBV3-1/TRBV3-2; CDR3: CASSQDLLGSSYNEQFF
D: -; V: TRBV3-1/TRBV3-2; CDR3: CASSQDLVSAAKNIQYF
D: TRBD1; V: TRBV6-4; CDR3: CATQSGTGGYNEQFF
D: -; V: TRBV5-6; CDR3: CASSLAGRVKYEQYF
D: -; V: TRBV19; CDR3: CASRVTGTATYEQYF
D: -; V: TRBV12-5; CDR3: CASGGWSTDTQYF
D: TRBD1; V: TRBV18; CDR3: CASSRDREYQETQYF
D: -; V: TRBV19; CDR3: CASSPWTAQGELFF
D: -; V: TRBV5-5; CDR3: CASSFGRSTDTQYF
D: -; V: TRBV11-2; CDR3: CASRLWTENYGYTF
D: TRBD1; V: TRBV19; CDR3: CASSRTGGGYTF
D: -; V: TRBV27; CDR3: CASSFSGNYGYTF
D: TRBD2; V: TRBV7-6; CDR3: CASSLLAGGSTDTQYF
D: TRBD1; V: TRBV4-3; CDR3: CASSRDRSTGNTIYF
D: TRBD1; V: TRBV29-1; CDR3: CSADRDGEQYF
D: -; V: TRBV12-3/TRBV12-4; CDR3: CASRLDIAYEQYF
D: -; V: TRBV2; CDR3: CASRWSQSGRGPPNEQFF
D: -; V: TRBV2; CDR3: CASRAQNEQFF
D: -; V: TRBV7-9; CDR3: CASSLDGGEAPYEQYF
D: TRBD2; V: TRBV2; CDR3: CASKGGTSREQYF
D: -; V: TRBV6-5; CDR3: CASSYSPGKGETEAFF
D: TRBD2; V: TRBV18; CDR3: CASSPRGPGTSEEQYF